This T cell receptor beta chain stems from a study of T cells in localized non-small cell lung cancer. In the case of this clone: Antigen specificity is unknown.

The method was immunoSEQ multiplex PCR; TCRdb's version includes in-frame clones alone and lacks a portion of them. The data hold tens of thousands of clones, with approximately 84% observed a single time. Broader study findings: Elevated blood T cell density was associated with longer overall survival. For the top 100 tumor clones, a median approximately 61 also appeared in adjacent lung.

The specimen comprised peripheral blood, sampled before any cancer treatment. The receptor was derived from a female donor aged 60 or older with stage I lung adenocarcinoma.

The CDR3 is CASSFGGLRSLHF. Written as DNA, the CDR3 is TGTGCCAGCAGTTTTGGGGGGTTGAGGTCCCTCCACTTT. This rearrangement joins TRBV27 to TRBJ1-6, with a possible D match to TRBD1 (5 bases). V was cut by 3 bases and J by 14 bases, with 14 bases left in between. Germline V gene lookup returns CDR1 MNHEY and CDR2 SMNVEV (reference sequence). The CDR3 sequence is 13 residues long.